A selection of T cell receptor beta chains follows, all from one sample in a study of vaccination and CD4 T cells after COVID-19. These TCRs' antigens remain unknown. MiXCR, applied by TCRdb to the PCR reads, yields one record per CDR3 protein. The sample yields several thousand distinct CDR3 sequences, roughly 21% seen once. The source material was CD4+ T cells from blood, cultured in vitro. Every receptor here comes from a human donor who had recovered from COVID-19. The CDR3 runs from the conserved cysteine through the conserved F or W. The D gene is left open where the match is weak. A row's size may be missing; if present it is once, few, many or a size class.

j_call d_call v_call clone_size cdr3_length cdr3_aa cdr3_nt
TRBJ2-3 NA TRBV7-3 NA 15 CASSRGPLDTDTQYF TGTGCCAGCAGCCGCGGACCACTCGACACAGATACGCAGTATTTT
TRBJ1-5 NA TRBV20-1 NA 14 CSARDPGAGQPQHF TGCAGTGCTAGAGATCCGGGGGCAGGGCAGCCCCAGCATTTT
TRBJ2-3 NA TRBV19 few 15 CASKGLAVGTDTQYF TGTGCCAGTAAGGGACTCGCGGTTGGCACAGATACGCAGTATTTT
TRBJ2-2 TRBD2 TRBV7-2 few 15 CASQSGDYNTGELFF TGTGCCAGCCAGAGCGGGGACTACAACACCGGGGAGCTGTTTTTT
TRBJ2-5 NA TRBV20-1 NA 14 CSARGAGDQETQYF TGCAGTGCTAGGGGGGCAGGGGACCAAGAGACCCAGTACTTC
TRBJ2-1 TRBD2 TRBV15 few 16 CATSTWTSGGGNEQFF TGTGCCACCAGCACGTGGACTAGCGGGGGAGGCAATGAGCAGTTCTTC
TRBJ1-2 NA TRBV7-3 NA 17 CASSLGPPGGSPNGYTF TGTGCCAGCAGCTTAGGCCCCCCGGGCGGTAGTCCGAATGGCTACACCTTC
TRBJ2-3 TRBD2 TRBV12-3/TRBV12-4 few 17 CASSSGLAGASTDTQYF TGTGCCAGCAGTTCCGGACTAGCGGGTGCTAGCACAGATACGCAGTATTTT
TRBJ1-1 NA TRBV12-5 few 13 CASNSGSYTEAFF TGTGCTAGTAACTCAGGGTCTTACACTGAAGCTTTCTTT
TRBJ2-1 NA TRBV20-1 NA 16 CSASVGPGLSYNEQFF TGCAGTGCTAGCGTGGGTCCAGGGCTCTCCTACAATGAGCAGTTCTTC
TRBJ2-3 NA TRBV9 NA 13 CASSVAWQMTQYF TGTGCCAGCAGCGTAGCCTGGCAGATGACGCAGTATTTT
TRBJ1-2 TRBD1 TRBV5-1 few 14 CASSLGQGALGYTF TGCGCCAGCAGCCTCGGACAGGGGGCCCTAGGCTACACCTTC
TRBJ2-3 NA TRBV10-3 NA 16 CAIRGFSGSRPDTQYF TGTGCCATCAGGGGATTTTCGGGGTCACGGCCAGATACGCAGTATTTT
TRBJ1-6 NA TRBV6-2/TRBV6-3 few 15 CASTPRGTEHSPLHF TGTGCCAGCACCCCCCGGGGGACGGAACATTCACCCCTCCACTTT
TRBJ1-2 NA TRBV20-1 NA 12 CSARDSNYGYTF TGCAGTGCTAGAGACAGTAACTATGGCTACACCTTC
TRBJ2-7 TRBD2 TRBV10-3 NA 13 CAIGTSAAYEQYF TGTGCCATTGGGACTAGCGCTGCCTACGAGCAGTACTTC
TRBJ2-2 NA TRBV20-1 few 17 CSARREVGTQNTGELFF TGCAGTGCTAGACGTGAGGTTGGGACTCAGAACACCGGGGAGCTGTTTTTT
TRBJ1-1 TRBD1 TRBV27 NA 17 CASSPISGGKRYTEAFF TGTGCCAGCAGTCCCATTTCAGGGGGTAAAAGATACACTGAAGCTTTCTTT
TRBJ1-1 NA TRBV12-5 few 12 CASGLAGLEAFF TGTGCTAGTGGTTTGGCAGGCCTGGAAGCTTTCTTT
TRBJ2-3 NA TRBV7-3 NA 14 CASSLSLDTNTQYF TGTGCCAGCAGCTTATCTCTCGACACTAATACGCAGTATTTT
TRBJ1-5 NA TRBV18 NA 15 CASSPPDSGNQPQHF TGTGCCAGCTCACCACCGGATTCGGGCAATCAGCCCCAGCATTTT
TRBJ2-3 TRBD2 TRBV20-1 few 18 CSARLGSGGAFGTDTQYF TGCAGTGCTAGGCTAGGTAGCGGGGGGGCCTTTGGTACAGATACGCAGTATTTT
TRBJ1-3 NA TRBV30 NA 14 CAWMNPGSGNTIYF TGTGCCTGGATGAATCCGGGCTCTGGAAACACCATATATTTT
TRBJ2-7 TRBD1 TRBV30 NA 14 CAWSTGTGGLEQYF TGTGCCTGGAGCACCGGGACAGGGGGCCTCGAGCAGTACTTC
TRBJ1-2 NA TRBV6-5 medium-sized 13 CASSYMGRSGYTF TGTGCCAGCAGTTACATGGGGCGGAGTGGCTACACCTTC
TRBJ2-2 TRBD1 TRBV27 few 13 CASRAGGTGELFF TGTGCCAGCAGGGCAGGGGGAACCGGGGAGCTGTTTTTT
TRBJ2-7 TRBD2 TRBV7-2 NA 15 CASSPRTSGGRIIYF TGTGCCAGCAGCCCTCGGACTAGCGGGGGGCGAATAATTTACTTC
TRBJ2-3 TRBD1 TRBV28 NA 16 CASSLPTGPPTDTQYF TGTGCCAGCAGTTTACCGACAGGGCCCCCCACAGATACGCAGTATTTT
TRBJ1-3 NA TRBV5-1 few 16 CASSLALTSSGNTIYF TGCGCCAGCAGCTTGGCCTTGACAAGCTCTGGAAACACCATATATTTT
TRBJ2-1 TRBD1 TRBV15 NA 16 CTTSRDRQGFYNEQFF TGTACCACCAGCAGAGATCGACAGGGGTTCTACAATGAGCAGTTCTTC
TRBJ1-4 TRBD1 TRBV2 NA 14 CASSTQGSDEKLFF TGTGCCAGCAGTACACAGGGGTCCGATGAAAAACTGTTTTTT
TRBJ2-7 TRBD2 TRBV19 few 15 CASSIDGSGSYEQYF TGTGCCAGTAGTATAGATGGTAGCGGGTCCTACGAGCAGTACTTC
TRBJ1-5 TRBD1 TRBV7-8 few 16 CASSLGLTGGVQPQHF TGTGCCAGCAGCTTAGGCCTTACAGGGGGCGTACAGCCCCAGCATTTT
TRBJ1-4 NA TRBV7-2 NA 15 CASSQGSSTNEKLFF TGTGCCAGCAGCCAAGGCAGCTCAACTAATGAAAAACTGTTTTTT
TRBJ2-5 TRBD2 TRBV5-4 NA 16 CASSSLSGGAGETQYF TGTGCCAGCAGCTCTCTTAGCGGGGGCGCAGGGGAGACCCAGTACTTC
TRBJ2-5 NA TRBV12-3/TRBV12-4 few 13 CASSLNLVRHQYF TGTGCCAGCAGTTTAAATCTGGTGCGGCACCAGTACTTC
TRBJ2-1 TRBD1 TRBV6-4 few 15 CASSAAGQVNNEQFF TGTGCCAGCAGTGCGGCGGGACAGGTTAACAATGAGCAGTTCTTC
TRBJ2-5 TRBD2 TRBV20-1 NA 15 CSALSGGGYQETQYF TGCAGTGCTCTGAGCGGGGGGGGGTACCAAGAGACCCAGTACTTC
TRBJ1-1 NA TRBV6-1 NA 13 CASRSAVNTEAFF TGTGCCAGCAGGTCAGCAGTGAACACTGAAGCTTTCTTT
TRBJ2-3 NA TRBV12-3/TRBV12-4 NA 13 CASIPPVAAGQYF TGTGCCAGCATTCCCCCCGTCGCAGCGGGGCAGTATTTT
TRBJ1-2 NA TRBV29-1 NA 16 CSVGSAGSRGHYGYTF TGCAGCGTAGGGTCGGCAGGATCACGGGGACACTATGGCTACACCTTC
TRBJ1-1 NA TRBV6-5 NA 13 CASSYNGNTEAFF TGTGCCAGCAGTTACAACGGGAACACTGAAGCTTTCTTT
TRBJ2-5 NA TRBV6-5 NA 14 CASSWDHRLETQYF TGTGCCAGCAGTTGGGACCACCGTTTGGAGACCCAGTACTTC
TRBJ1-5 TRBD1 TRBV19 NA 16 CASSIRARGANQPQHF TGTGCCAGTAGTATAAGGGCCAGGGGGGCCAATCAGCCCCAGCATTTT
TRBJ2-7 TRBD2 TRBV12-3/TRBV12-4 NA 15 CASSMTSGGPYEQYF TGTGCCAGCAGCATGACTAGCGGGGGCCCCTACGAGCAGTACTTC
TRBJ1-6 TRBD1 TRBV6-1 medium-sized 14 CASRGQGASSPLHF TGTGCCAGCAGGGGACAGGGGGCAAGTTCACCCCTCCACTTT
TRBJ2-2 TRBD2 TRBV30 few 16 CAWSVKRGGNTGELFF TGTGCCTGGAGTGTTAAACGGGGGGGGAACACCGGGGAGCTGTTTTTT
TRBJ2-5 NA TRBV12-3/TRBV12-4 medium-sized 9 CASRNTQYF TGTGCCAGCAGGAACACCCAGTACTTC
TRBJ1-2 NA TRBV12-3/TRBV12-4 NA 12 CASSFRGGGYTF TGTGCCAGCAGTTTCCGGGGTGGTGGCTACACCTTC
TRBJ2-2 TRBD2 TRBV7-2 NA 15 CASSFALAGGRELFF TGTGCCAGCAGCTTTGCACTAGCGGGGGGGCGGGAGCTGTTTTTT
TRBJ1-1 NA TRBV12-3/TRBV12-4 NA 13 CASSLLLQGPAFF TGTGCCAGCAGTTTACTGCTACAGGGCCCAGCTTTCTTT
TRBJ2-5 NA TRBV30 hyperexpanded 14 CAWSEAGQEETQYF TGTGCCTGGAGTGAGGCGGGGCAGGAAGAGACCCAGTACTTC
TRBJ1-2 NA TRBV18 NA 13 CASSPDSYYGYTF TGTGCCAGCTCACCTGACAGCTACTATGGCTACACCTTC
TRBJ2-6 NA TRBV12-3/TRBV12-4 NA 14 CASSPPSGANVLTF TGTGCCAGCTCTCCCCCTTCTGGGGCCAACGTCCTGACTTTC
TRBJ2-7 NA TRBV12-3/TRBV12-4 NA 14 CASSLRTKDVEQYF TGTGCCAGCAGTTTACGGACGAAAGATGTCGAGCAGTACTTC
TRBJ1-5 NA TRBV12-3/TRBV12-4 NA 11 CASALGQPQHF TGTGCCAGCGCTTTAGGTCAGCCCCAGCATTTT
TRBJ1-5 TRBD1 TRBV7-2 NA 17 CASSLAGAGGSNQPQHF TGTGCCAGCAGCTTAGCGGGAGCAGGGGGCAGCAATCAGCCCCAGCATTTT
TRBJ1-5 NA TRBV6-1 large 12 CASSEGNQPQHF TGTGCCAGCAGTGAAGGCAATCAGCCCCAGCATTTT
TRBJ1-6 NA TRBV19 medium-sized 15 CASRGRRSYNSPLHF TGTGCCAGTAGGGGACGGCGCTCCTATAATTCACCCCTCCACTTT
TRBJ1-1 NA TRBV5-8 NA 12 CASRWGRTEAFF TGTGCCAGCAGGTGGGGGCGCACTGAAGCTTTCTTT